These 14 T cell receptor beta chains originate from one sample sequenced in a study of cytomegalovirus exposure and HLA in healthy donors. The PCR contained 60 Vbeta and 13 Jbeta primers. The method was immunoSEQ multiplex PCR; TCRdb's version includes in-frame clones alone and lacks a portion of them. The table shows roughly 150,000 clones, with over 75% occurring only once. The specimen was PBMCs. These receptors were collected from a man aged 30-40 years in good health and CMV-seropositive.

V gene TRBV27 combines with J gene TRBJ1-6; D is perhaps TRBD1 (6 bases). CDR1 is MNHEY and CDR2 is SMNVEV in the germline V gene (reference sequence). The CDR3 runs to 14 residues. V was pared by 6 bases and J by 6 bases, with 12 bases between. The CDR3 nucleotides read TGTGCCAGCAGAGGACAGAGTATTAATTCACCCCTCCACTTT. It is translated as CASRGQSINSPLHF.

This chain uses TRBV28 with TRBJ1-3; a weak D match, TRBD1 (6 bases). This CDR3 region has 19 residues. The germline V gene has CDR1 MDHEN and CDR2 SYDVKM. Trimming stripped 2 bases from V and 1 base from J, with 21 bases between. The CDR3 nucleotides are TGTGCCAGCAGTTTAAACCCCTGGGCAGGGGACCCGTCTGGAAACACCATATATTTT. Amino acids: CASSLNPWAGDPSGNTIYF.

This chain links TRBV30 with TRBJ2-5; 13 bases are a match to TRBD2. The CDR3 runs to 12 residues. V lost 2 bases to trimming and J lost 12 bases; unmatched junction nucleotides: 3. Germline CDR1 and CDR2: GTSNPN and SVGIG (reference sequence). The CDR3 sequence is CAWSPGTSGEYF. The CDR3 nucleotides read TGTGCCTGGAGTCCTGGGACTAGCGGGGAGTACTTC.

This chain uses TRBV11-2 with TRBJ1-4; 7 bases fit TRBD1. The germline CDR1 and CDR2 sequences are SGHAT and FQNNGV. With 4 bases clipped from V and 7 bases from J, the junction kept 12 bases outside the gene matches. This CDR3 has 16 residues. The CDR3 DNA follows: TGTGCCAGCAGCTCGACCACAGGGGTCTACGGTGAAAAACTGTTTTTT. This encodes CASSSTTGVYGEKLFF.

This clone was seen a handful of times. The genes are TRBV7-8 and TRBJ2-1; perhaps TRBD2 as D (6 bases). Germline loops: CDR1 SGHVS, CDR2 FQNEAQ. The CDR3 spans 18 residues. V lost 1 base and J 7 bases, leaving 23 bases between the germline ends. CDR3 in amino acids: CASSLVWGEPKMRNEQFF. The CDR3 DNA is TGTGCCAGCAGCTTAGTTTGGGGGGAACCGAAGATGCGGAATGAGCAGTTCTTC.

This clone was found a few times. The chain links TRBV12-5 to TRBJ2-3; D perhaps matches TRBD2 (6 bases). CDR1 is LGHNT, CDR2 FRNRAP, per germline. The CDR3 sequence is 14 residues long. V shed 1 base and J shed 1 base, with 6 bases lying between them. The CDR3 loop is CASGLGGGTDTQYF. The CDR3 bases are TGTGCTAGTGGTTTGGGGGGGGGCACAGATACGCAGTATTTT.

This sequence joins TRBV4-3 and TRBJ2-3; 10 bases align to TRBD2. The CDR3 contains 16 residues. Germline CDR1 LGHNA, CDR2 YSLEER. V lost 0 bases and J lost 4; bases outside the gene matches: 4. Written as DNA, the CDR3 is TGCGCCAGCAGCCAAGAAAAAGCGGGGGGGCCAGATACGCAGTATTTT. This codes for CASSQEKAGGPDTQYF.

The chain carries TRBV19 and TRBJ1-5; D is possibly TRBD1 (5 bases). V lost 8 bases and J lost 0, with 14 bases in between. CDR1 is LNHDA, CDR2 SQIVND, per germline (reference sequence). The CDR3 is 15 amino acids. The CDR3 here is CASGGYRLSNQPQHF. The CDR3 coding sequence is TGTGCCAGTGGGGGGTACAGGCTTAGCAATCAGCCCCAGCATTTT.

The chain joins TRBV28 to TRBJ2-1, with 9 bases lining up with TRBD2. V lost 5 bases, J lost 1 base, and 15 bases stayed unmatched. The CDR3 totals 19 residues. CDR1 and CDR2 (germline): MDHEN, SYDVKM. The CDR3 reads CASSPLVSGSIPSYNEQFF. CDR3 DNA: TGTGCCAGCAGTCCCCTGGTTAGCGGGAGTATTCCGTCCTACAATGAGCAGTTCTTC.

V and J are TRBV27 and TRBJ2-7; TRBD1 agrees at 8 bases. Germline-derived CDR1 and CDR2 are MNHEY and SMNVEV (reference sequence). V was clipped by 1 base and J by 2 bases; unmatched bases: 4. The CDR3 is 15 amino acids. CDR3: CASSLFRDRPYEQYF. The CDR3 coding sequence is TGTGCCAGCAGTTTATTCCGGGACAGGCCCTACGAGCAGTACTTC.

The rearrangement links TRBV5-1 to TRBJ2-4; 11 positions agree with TRBD2. V was clipped by 1 base and J by 3 bases; unmatched bases: 18. Germline lookup yields CDR1 SGHRS and CDR2 YFSETQ. The CDR3 has 21 residues. The CDR3: CASSLRTPTSGIPPDKNIQYF. For the CDR3, the DNA is TGCGCCAGCAGCTTGCGCACCCCGACTAGCGGGATCCCCCCGGACAAAAACATTCAGTACTTC.

CDR3 amino acids: CASSGGADTEAFF. The CDR3 DNA sequence: TGTGCCAGCAGTGGGGGCGCGGACACTGAAGCTTTCTTT. The rearrangement links TRBV6-6 to TRBJ1-1, with a weak D call TRBD1 (6 bases). V lost 5 bases and J lost 3, with 10 bases in between. The CDR3 sequence is 13 residues long. Germline loops: CDR1 MNHNY, CDR2 SVGAGI (reference sequence).

J is TRBJ2-3 and V is TRBV20-1; unclear D gene. The CDR3 has 11 residues. Per the germline V gene, CDR1 is DFQATT and CDR2 is SNEGSKA (reference sequence). Trimming took 5 bases from V and 0 from J, leaving 3 bases between them. The CDR3 coding sequence is TGCAGTGCTGAGAGCACAGATACGCAGTATTTT. Translating it yields CSAESTDTQYF.

The V gene is TRBV29-1, the J gene TRBJ1-1; 7 bases align to TRBD1. CDR1 is SQVTM and CDR2 is ANQGSEA in the germline V gene. V shed 6 bases, J shed 3 bases, and the junction held 7 bases outside the gene matches. The CDR3 has 13 amino acids. The CDR3 spells CSVAPTGDTEAFF. The CDR3 bases are TGCAGCGTCGCTCCCACAGGGGACACTGAAGCTTTCTTT. Supplemented by reference TRBV29-1 and TRBJ1-1, the full variable domain reads SAVISQKPSRDICQRGTSLTIQCQVDSQVTMMFWYRQQPGQSLTLIATANQGSEATYESGFVIDKFPISRPNLTFSTLTVSNMSPEDSSIYLCSVAPTGDTEAFFGQGTRLTVV.